These T cell receptor beta chains were read from a single sample in a study of OX40 agonist ivuxolimab in advanced cancers. The assay was immunoSEQ multiplex PCR, and TCRdb's table has in-frame clones only and misses some. The sample includes 70,000 to 90,000 clones, 81% of them seen just once. The sequenced sample was CD4+ or CD8+ T cells sorted from blood, obtained in a trial of the OX40 agonist ivuxolimab. The receptors derive from an adult with an advanced solid tumor such as melanoma, head and neck, liver or kidney cancer. The CDR3 runs from the conserved cysteine through the conserved F or W. The D gene is left open where the match is weak. Clone size is shown for a subset of rows, as once, few, many or a class of expanded clone.

abundance,d_gene,v_gene,j_gene,CDR3nt,CDR3aa
.,.,TRBV5-4,TRBJ1-1,TGTGCCAGCAGCACCCGACGGGGGAACACTGAAGCTTTCTTT,CASSTRRGNTEAFF
.,.,TRBV18,TRBJ1-5,TGTGCCAGCTCGCCCTTACCGGAGAATCAGCCCCAGCATTTT,CASSPLPENQPQHF
.,.,TRBV9,TRBJ2-7,TGTGCCAGCAGCGCGAGCGGGTGGGATTCCTACGAGCAGTACTTC,CASSASGWDSYEQYF
.,.,TRBV30,TRBJ2-5,TGTGCCTGGAGTGAACAGTCGCAAGAGACCCAGTACTTC,CAWSEQSQETQYF
.,TRBD1,TRBV11-2,TRBJ1-1,TGTGCCAGCAGCACCCGGACAGGACCGAACACTGAAGCTTTCTTT,CASSTRTGPNTEAFF
once,.,TRBV6-6,TRBJ1-1,TGTGCCAGCAGTTACTCCGCAGGGAGCCTTAACGCTTTCTTT,CASSYSAGSLNAFF
.,.,TRBV27,TRBJ1-6,TGTGCCAGCAGTCTAGAAGGAGGCTCCTATAATTCACCCCTCCACTTT,CASSLEGGSYNSPLHF
.,.,TRBV9,TRBJ1-1,TGTGCCAGCAGCGTAGAGGAGGAGGAGGGACTGACGAACCCGAACACTGAAGCTTTCTTT,CASSVEEEEGLTNPNTEAFF
.,.,TRBV5-1,TRBJ2-7,TGCGCCAGCAGCGGGAAAGGGGGGATCTCCTACGAGCAGTACTTC,CASSGKGGISYEQYF
.,.,TRBV10-3,TRBJ2-7,TGTGCCATCAGTGGCAAGGACGGAGTTTCCTACGAGCAGTACTTC,CAISGKDGVSYEQYF
.,TRBD1,TRBV25-1,TRBJ1-3,TGTGCCAGCAGTGAATGGGGACAGAACTTCAAATACGGAAACACCATATATTTT,CASSEWGQNFKYGNTIYF
few,.,TRBV5-1,TRBJ2-7,TGCGCCAGCAGCATTCGACCTGTCCGTGGGCAGTACTTC,CASSIRPVRGQYF
.,TRBD2,TRBV6-5,TRBJ2-7,TGTGCCAGCAGCAGGGCGGGGGGCCCCTACGAGCAGTACTTC,CASSRAGGPYEQYF
.,TRBD2,TRBV5-1,TRBJ2-3,TGCGCCAGCAGCTCCCTAGCGGGAGGGCCGACAGATACGCAGTATTTT,CASSSLAGGPTDTQYF
.,.,TRBV5-5,TRBJ2-7,TGTGCCAGCAGCGAAAACAGGGCCTCCTACGAGCAGTACTTC,CASSENRASYEQYF
.,TRBD2,TRBV5-4,TRBJ2-5,TGTGCCAGCAGCCCCGGAGGTAGCGGGGGCCAAGAGACCCAGTACTTC,CASSPGGSGGQETQYF
.,TRBD1,TRBV29-1,TRBJ1-2,TGCAGCGTTGAACTCGGGCAGGGGGCAGGCTACACCTTC,CSVELGQGAGYTF
once,.,TRBV7-9,TRBJ1-2,TGTGCCAGCAGCTTAGTAAACCGGGACTCCTGGTCGCCGCACTATGGCTACACCTTC,CASSLVNRDSWSPHYGYTF
few,.,TRBV5-1,TRBJ1-1,TGCGCCAGCAGCACGACGGGGATGGAGGGGGACACTGAAGCTTTCTTT,CASSTTGMEGDTEAFF